Below, 25 T cell receptor beta chains from the same sample are listed, as sequenced in a study of shared clonotypes between healthy human individuals. Assay used: immunoSEQ multiplex PCR; TCRdb lists only in-frame clones, some missing. This sample has about 490,000 clones, with 70% to 85% found just once. Material for sequencing was PBMCs. The receptors here all came from a middle-aged woman in good health. Some clones in this sample may be carry-over from other donors' samples.

This chain links TRBV6-1 with TRBJ2-7, with 9 bases fitting TRBD1. V lost 5 bases to trimming and J lost 4 bases; unmatched junction nucleotides: 6. Germline CDR1 and CDR2: MNHNS and SASEGT. CDR3 length: 14 amino acids. CDR3 region: CASSNYRGRYEQYF. The CDR3 DNA reads TGTGCCAGCAGTAACTACAGGGGGCGGTACGAGCAGTACTTC.

CDR3 in amino acids: CASSRDRSYEQYF. CDR3 sequence (DNA): TGTGCCAGCAGCCGAGACAGGTCCTACGAGCAGTACTTC. The V gene is TRBV7-8, the J gene TRBJ2-7, with D perhaps matching TRBD1 (6 bases). CDR1 SGHVS and CDR2 FQNEAQ come from the germline V gene. The CDR3 runs 13 residues. The V end was cut by 5 bases, the J end by 1 base, with 9 bases between. Based on the CDR3 plus reference TRBV7-8 and TRBJ2-7, the full variable domain is GAGVSQSPRYKVAKRGQDVALRCDPISGHVSLFWYQQALGQGPEFLTYFQNEAQLDKSGLPSDRFFAERPEGSVSTLKIQRTQQEDSAVYLCASSRDRSYEQYFGPGTRLTVT.

The chain employs TRBV28 and TRBJ2-7, with TRBD1 matching 8 bases. The trim removed 4 bases at V and 2 bases at J, leaving 7 bases unmatched. Per germline, CDR1 MDHEN and CDR2 SYDVKM. The length of the CDR3 is 15 residues. The CDR3 reads CASSSPGQVTYEQYF. In nucleotides, the CDR3 is TGTGCCAGCAGTTCACCGGGACAGGTTACCTACGAGCAGTACTTC.

The chain links TRBV4-3 to TRBJ1-3; tentative D call: TRBD1 (6 bases). The CDR3 contains 16 residues. V dropped 3 bases and J dropped 4 bases, with 16 bases sitting between them. The germline V gene has CDR1 LGHNA and CDR2 YSLEER. The DNA of the CDR3 is TGCGCCAGCAGCCAGAATCGGGGGGCTTCCGGAAACACCATATATTTT. Translating gives CASSQNRGASGNTIYF.

The chain couples TRBV19 to TRBJ2-3, with D possibly being TRBD2 (6 bases). The CDR3 runs 15 residues. CDR1 LNHDA and CDR2 SQIVND come from the germline V gene (reference sequence). V gave up 1 base and J gave up 2 bases, with 10 bases separating them. CDR3 coding DNA: TGTGCCAGTAGTATAGCGGGACTTATCACAGATACGCAGTATTTT. This encodes CASSIAGLITDTQYF.

The V call is TRBV11-2, the J call TRBJ2-1; 9 bases are a match to TRBD2. The CDR3 is made up of 16 amino acids. V shed 3 bases and J 5 bases; nucleotides not matched to a gene: 8. Germline values: CDR1 SGHAT, CDR2 FQNNGV. For the CDR3, the DNA is TGTGCCAGCAGCTTTTTGCGCGGGAGGGTAAACAATGAGCAGTTCTTC. It translates to CASSFLRGRVNNEQFF.

The chain joins TRBV18 to TRBJ2-1, with 9 bases identical to TRBD2. V lost 0 bases, J lost 9 bases, and 6 bases stayed unmatched. CDR1 KGHSH and CDR2 LQKENI come from the germline V gene. CDR3 length equals 15 residues. The CDR3, as DNA: TGTGCCAGCTCACCACCGGTGGGACTAGCAAGTGAGCAGTTCTTC. Protein: CASSPPVGLASEQFF.

The chain uses TRBV5-4 and TRBJ2-3; the match to TRBD2 covers 8 bases. Germline lookup yields CDR1 SGHNT and CDR2 YYREEE (reference sequence). The V segment lost 6 bases and the J segment 6 bases; nucleotides outside the gene matches: 9. This CDR3 has 14 residues. CDR3 DNA sequence: TGTGCCAGCACCCAGCGGGGCGGGGGGGATACGCAGTATTTT. This encodes CASTQRGGGDTQYF.

The J gene is TRBJ2-7, the V gene TRBV6-5; D is undetermined. Trimming removed 10 bases at V and 4 bases at J, with 17 bases between. Germline V gene sequence: CDR1 MNHEY, CDR2 SVGAGI. This CDR3 has 13 amino acids. CDR3 DNA: TGTGCCACCGCCAGAGGCAGCTTTTACGAGCAGTACTTC. It yields the protein CATARGSFYEQYF.

The J gene is TRBJ1-2, the V gene TRBV29-1; TRBD1 agrees at 7 bases. Unmatched junction bases numbered 9, after V lost 5 bases and J lost 0 bases. Germline V gene data show CDR1 as SQVTM and CDR2 as ANQGSEA. This CDR3 is 15 amino acids long. CDR3 coding DNA: TGCAGCGTTTCCGGGACAGTTAATCCTAACTATGGCTACACCTTC. Its translation: CSVSGTVNPNYGYTF.

The chain uses TRBV18 and TRBJ2-7; 10 positions agree with TRBD2. Germline V lookup: CDR1 KGHSH, CDR2 LQKENI. V was clipped by 3 bases and J by 1 base; unmatched bases: 15. This CDR3 has 19 amino acids. CDR3 nucleotides: TGTGCCAGCTCACCTACGACCGGACTAGCGGTCGCTAGTTCCTACGAGCAGTACTTC. The encoded protein is CASSPTTGLAVASSYEQYF.

The gene calls are TRBV7-2 and TRBJ2-2; the D gene is possibly TRBD1 (6 bases). Germline assignment: CDR1 SGHTA and CDR2 FQGNSA. V dropped 5 bases and J dropped 5 bases, with 15 bases sitting between them. This CDR3 has 15 residues. CDR3 residues: CASSPGQGRTGELFF. CDR3 DNA sequence: TGTGCCAGCAGCCCGGGGCAGGGGCGGACCGGGGAGCTGTTTTTT.

The chain uses TRBV30 and TRBJ2-7, with 8 nucleotides matching TRBD2. The germline V gene encodes CDR1 GTSNPN and CDR2 SVGIG (reference sequence). Trimming took 0 bases from V and 7 from J; bases not matched to a gene: 8. This CDR3 has 14 residues. CDR3 sequence: CAWSVIEREWEQYF. As DNA, the CDR3 is TGTGCCTGGAGTGTAATCGAGCGGGAGTGGGAGCAGTACTTC.

This chain's CDR3 is CSVDSLLGREPPYEQYF. The CDR3 DNA sequence: TGCAGCGTGGATTCCTTATTGGGACGGGAACCTCCCTACGAGCAGTACTTC. V and J are TRBV29-1 and TRBJ2-7, with D perhaps being TRBD1 or TRBD2 (5 bases each). The V and J ends lost 6 bases and 2 bases respectively, with 26 bases between them. CDR3 size: 17 residues. CDR1 is SQVTM, CDR2 ANQGSEA, per germline.

The rearrangement uses TRBV4-1 and TRBJ1-3; D unresolved. The germline V gene encodes CDR1 MGHRA and CDR2 YSYEKL. Trimming removed 3 bases at V and 4 bases at J, with 16 bases between. The CDR3 runs to 16 residues. CDR3 loop: CASSHIGRRNGNTIYF. The CDR3 coding sequence is TGCGCCAGCAGCCACATTGGAAGGCGGAACGGAAACACCATATATTTT.

The CDR3 bases are TGTGCCAGCAGGAGGAGCGACAGGGACCTCAATGAGCAGTTCTTC. It specifies CASRRSDRDLNEQFF. The rearrangement links TRBV28 to TRBJ2-1, with 7 positions matching TRBD1. Germline assignment: CDR1 MDHEN and CDR2 SYDVKM. The junction had 11 bases not matched to a gene; V was cut back by 6 bases and J by 6 bases. There are 15 residues in the CDR3.

The rearrangement joins TRBV6-1 to TRBJ2-3, with TRBD2 identical over 9 bases. The V gene end was trimmed by 7 bases and the J gene end by 6 bases; junction bases not matched to a gene: 8. The germline V gene encodes CDR1 MNHNS and CDR2 SASEGT. The CDR3 totals 14 residues. DNA of the CDR3: TGTGCCAGCAAAGCGGGAGGCAATACGGATACGCAGTATTTT. Protein sequence: CASKAGGNTDTQYF.

This clone was detected only once. This chain uses TRBV29-1 with TRBJ2-7; 8 positions match TRBD1. CDR1 and CDR2 (germline): SQVTM, ANQGSEA. The junction had 11 bases not matched to a gene; V was cut back by 4 bases and J by 3 bases. This CDR3 is built from 15 residues. CDR3 region: CSVARDRWILYEQYF. The CDR3 DNA sequence: TGCAGCGTTGCCCGGGACAGGTGGATTCTCTACGAGCAGTACTTC.

This chain links TRBV2 with TRBJ1-1; D gene ambiguous. CDR3 length equals 12 residues. V lost 5 bases, J lost 1 base, and 5 bases lay in between. CDR1 SNHLY and CDR2 FYNNEI come from the germline V gene. CDR3 nucleotides: TGTGCCAGCAGTATCAGGAACACTGAAGCTTTCTTT. Translated: CASSIRNTEAFF.

The genes are TRBV2 and TRBJ1-2; 7 bases match TRBD1. The V segment lost 8 bases and the J segment 4 bases; nucleotides outside the gene matches: 7. CDR1 SNHLY and CDR2 FYNNEI come from the germline V gene. The CDR3 runs 13 residues. The CDR3 DNA reads TGTGCCAGCGGAACCAGGGGGGGCTATGGCTACACCTTC. Its translation is CASGTRGGYGYTF. Based on the CDR3 plus reference TRBV2 and TRBJ1-2, the full variable domain is EPEVTQTPSHQVTQMGQEVILRCVPISNHLYFYWYRQILGQKVEFLVSFYNNEISEKSEIFDDQFSVERPDGSNFTLKIRSTKLEDSAMYFCASGTRGGYGYTFGSGTRLTVV.

V and J are TRBV21-1 and TRBJ2-2; TRBD1, as called in the table, went unchecked against the DNA. TRBV21-1 is described as a pseudogene. The CDR3 length is 17 residues. CDR3 sequence (DNA): TGTGCCAGCAGCAATTTTGTGGGACAGGCGAACACCGGGGAGCTGTTTTTT. Protein sequence: CASSNFVGQANTGELFF.

Only a few counts were recorded for this clone. V and J are TRBV2 and TRBJ2-3; TRBD2 matches at 14 bases. Per germline, CDR1 SNHLY and CDR2 FYNNEI. CDR3 length equals 15 residues. J gave up 4 bases and V 11 bases, and 8 bases lay outside the gene matches. In nucleotides, the CDR3 is TGTGCCGGCGCGGGGACTAGCGGGAGTGCAGATACGCAGTATTTT. Amino acids: CAGAGTSGSADTQYF.

As concerns this clone: This clone may be a read error of a much larger clone one base away. The chain is built from TRBV25-1 and TRBJ2-7; TRBD1 is a possible D gene (7 bases). Germline values: CDR1 MGHDK, CDR2 SYGVNS. The CDR3 is 14 residues long. The CDR3 region has the DNA TGTGCCAGCAGTGACTCCGCAGGGGGGTACGAGCGGTACTTC. Translating it yields CASSDSAGGYERYF.

V usage is TRBV4-2 and J usage is TRBJ2-1, with D perhaps assigned TRBD1 or TRBD2 (5 bases each). With 1 base removed from V and 2 bases from J, the gap between germline ends came to 12 bases. The CDR3 consists of 16 residues. Germline lookup yields CDR1 LGHNA and CDR2 YNFKEQ. CDR3 loop: CASSQAGRDAYNEQFF. CDR3 nucleotides: TGTGCCAGCAGCCAAGCGGGACGGGACGCCTACAATGAGCAGTTCTTC.

V usage is TRBV28 and J usage is TRBJ2-3; no clear D. The CDR3 contains 16 residues. Trimming removed 2 bases at V and 0 bases at J, with 12 bases between. The germline V gene encodes CDR1 MDHEN and CDR2 SYDVKM. CDR3 protein: CASSLMGTTSTDTQYF. CDR3 DNA sequence: TGTGCCAGCAGTTTAATGGGTACTACTAGCACAGATACGCAGTATTTT.